This T cell receptor beta chain was sequenced in a study of post-analysis software for immune sequencing data. Study-wide findings and caveats: With TRBV5-6, TRBV5-1 and TRBV20-1 included, about 5 TRBV segments were more frequent in patients than in controls. Strong co-clustering by F measure was seen for same-batch samples.

Germline CDR1 is DFQATT and CDR2 is SNEGSKA (reference sequence). The junction had 6 bases not matched to a gene; V was cut back by 3 bases and J by 6 bases. The CDR3 length is 14 residues. TCR beta cDNA libraries included unique molecular identifiers. TCRdb re-called the PCR reads with MiXCR, one entry per CDR3 protein. The sample comprises roughly 730,000 distinct CDR3 sequences, 30% of which are singletons, and about 0.5% rests with the top ten. A word on this clonotype: No antigen is known for it.

Sequenced: blood. The rearrangement links TRBV20-1 to TRBJ1-5; 9 positions match TRBD1. The source of this sequence is a girl aged 10 to 17 with multiple sclerosis. The DNA of the CDR3 is TGCAGTGCTAGTTTGGGGACAGGGTTTCAGCCCCAGCATTTT. It translates to CSASLGTGFQPQHF.